This T cell receptor beta chain was documented in a study of blood T cell repertoires in COVID-19. In the study overall: T cells, B-cell-depleted T cells, or PBMCs provided the cDNA or gDNA that served as material.

How the authors handled the data: Cell counts per sample came from amplifying reference gene primers. Generated by immunoSEQ multiplex PCR, the TCRdb table keeps only in-frame clones and is missing some. V and J calls and clone size follow that table, whereas D and trimming were derived from the DNA. The table lists 250,000 or so clones, around 80% of them singletons. The CDR3 runs 14 residues. Between the trimmed V and J ends, which lost 0 bases and 6 bases, there was a span of 12 bases. From germline, CDR1 is SGHNT and CDR2 YYREEE (reference sequence). Sample: peripheral blood. This clonotype was obtained from a human donor in a cohort sampled during active COVID-19. V usage is TRBV5-4 and J usage is TRBJ2-5; a possible D gene is TRBD2 (6 bases). The CDR3 DNA reads as TGTGCCAGCAGCTTGGATCCTAGCGCGCAGACCCAGTACTTC. This gives the protein CASSLDPSAQTQYF.